This T cell receptor (beta chain) was obtained from a study of shared clonotypes between healthy human individuals. The CDR3 is made up of 13 amino acids. V lost 8 bases, J lost 0 bases, and 10 bases lay in between. Germline V gene sequence: CDR1 ENHRY, CDR2 SYGVKD. Assay: immunoSEQ multiplex PCR; the TCRdb copy retains only in-frame clones and omits some. The repertoire consists of over 750,000 clones, with about 96% occurring once and the leading ten covering 0.2% to 0.25%. Naive CD8 populations comprised CD45RO-negative cells positively selected for CCR7, excluding terminally differentiated effector memory CD45RA+ cells.

The sequenced sample consisted of naive CD8+ T cells sorted from blood. This chain uses TRBV10-3 with TRBJ1-2; D ambiguous. The TCR originated in a man between 25 and 39 years old in good health. CDR3 bases: TGTGCCATCGGGCCTGCCTCTAACTATGGCTACACCTTC. This codes for CAIGPASNYGYTF.